This T cell receptor (beta chain) appears in the sequencing data of a study of T cell responses to AZD1222 COVID-19 vaccine. This table comes from immunoSEQ multiplex PCR, and its TCRdb copy is limited to in-frame clones, with some not included. The table shows approximately 100,000 clones, with about 87% occurring only once. CDR3 length: 14 residues. V shed 6 bases, J shed 5 bases, and the junction held 7 bases outside the gene matches. The V gene's germline CDR1 is LNHDA and CDR2 SQIVND (reference sequence). The J gene is TRBJ2-1, the V gene TRBV19; 7 nucleotides match TRBD1. The sequence derives from an adult in good health. Sequenced here: peripheral blood, sampled on day 0 of AZD1222 vaccination. For the CDR3, the DNA is TGTGCCAGTAGCGGGGACAGAGTGGACAATGAGCAGTTCTTC. This gives the protein CASSGDRVDNEQFF.